This passage covers 32 T cell receptor beta chains from one sample sequenced in a study of spatial heterogeneity in lung cancer. Their antigens remain unidentified. TCRdb independently ran MiXCR on the 5' RACE reads; one entry per CDR3 protein. Of 18,000 or so distinct CDR3 sequences in the sample, around 5% were seen once. The study's findings and limits: Counts of expanded alpha and beta TCRs within tumors tracked the tumor nonsynonymous mutation count.

The time point: sample taken at primary tumor resection. Sample: lung tumor tissue, taken at surgery. The origin of the receptors is a female donor with early-stage non-small cell lung cancer.

There are many counts of this clonotype. Since it is a stray read in a library aimed at alpha chains, this beta chain has a size that is not meaningful. The chain links TRBV6-1 to TRBJ1-5; D is unclear. V was pared by 3 bases and J by 3 bases, with 9 bases between. Germline loops: CDR1 MNHNS, CDR2 SASEGT. The CDR3 has 14 residues. The CDR3 region has the DNA TGTGCCAGCAGTGAGTTAAGTTTCAATCAGCCCCAGCATTTT. This encodes CASSELSFNQPQHF.

This clonotype was detected a few times. Being off target in a library aimed at alpha chains, this beta chain has a size of little meaning. The chain combines TRBV9 with TRBJ2-3, with D possibly TRBD2 on 5 matching bases. The CDR3 has 16 amino acids. V lost 0 bases and J 2 bases, leaving 13 bases between the germline ends. Germline V CDR1 and CDR2: SGDLS, YYNGEE. CDR3: CASSVGSDYITDTQYF. CDR3 in DNA: TGTGCCAGCAGCGTAGGTTCTGACTATATCACAGATACGCAGTATTTT.

As regards this clonotype: This beta chain represents an off-target read in a library built for alpha chains; its size is of limited meaning. This sequence joins TRBV25-1 and TRBJ2-1; the match to TRBD1 covers 10 bases. Per the germline V gene, CDR1 is MGHDK and CDR2 is SYGVNS. Trimming removed 3 bases from V and 6 bases from J; junction bases left unmatched: 2. The CDR3 consists of 14 residues. The CDR3: CASSDDRGLNEQFF. As DNA, the CDR3 is TGTGCCAGCAGTGATGACAGGGGGCTCAATGAGCAGTTCTTC. Full variable domain (missing parts from reference TRBV25-1 and TRBJ2-1): EADIYQTPRYLVIGTGKKITLECSQTMGHDKMYWYQQDPGMELHLIHYSYGVNSTEKGDLSSESTVSRIRTEHFPLTLESARPSHTSQYLCASSDDRGLNEQFFGPGTRLTVL.

The sample holds many counts of this clonotype. This beta chain is off target for a library built for alpha chains, so its abundance means little. V and J are TRBV29-1 and TRBJ2-7; 9 positions match TRBD1. Germline V gene data show CDR1 as SQVTM and CDR2 as ANQGSEA. This CDR3 comprises 13 residues. The V and J ends lost 8 bases and 7 bases, in that order; junction bases with no gene match: 12. The CDR3 DNA is TGCAGCATCACCGACAGACAGGGGGGGGAGCAGTACTTC. Residues: CSITDRQGGEQYF.

This clonotype came up many times. With the library built for alpha chains, this beta chain is off target and its frequency is not meaningful. This rearrangement joins TRBV28 to TRBJ2-2; 7 nucleotides line up with TRBD2. This CDR3 is 17 amino acids long. V trimming: 7 bases; J trimming: 0 bases; junction bases outside the gene matches: 11. Germline CDR1 MDHEN, CDR2 SYDVKM. The CDR3 DNA follows: TGTGCCAGCAAAGACCGAAGCGGGAAGGCGAACACCGGGGAGCTGTTTTTT. Translating gives CASKDRSGKANTGELFF.

Concerning this clonotype itself: This beta chain is a stray sequence in a library constructed for alpha chains; its clone size is not meaningful. J is TRBJ2-1 and V is TRBV11-2; no clear D. The CDR3 runs 14 residues. V was pared by 1 base and J by 5 bases, with 9 bases between. Germline CDR1 reads SGHAT; CDR2 reads FQNNGV. CDR3 nucleotides: TGTGCCAGCAGCTTAGTGGGCCACGACAATGAGCAGTTCTTC. Protein: CASSLVGHDNEQFF.

Ten or more counts support this clonotype. For a library built for alpha chains, this beta chain is a stray read; little rests on its size. V gene TRBV10-2 combines with J gene TRBJ2-1; either TRBD1 or TRBD2 may supply D (5 bases each). This CDR3 has 15 residues. V was pared by 7 bases and J by 5 bases, with 18 bases between. The germline gives CDR1 WSHSY, CDR2 SAAADI. The CDR3 DNA reads TGCGCCAGCAAGTTCTCGGGGCATGATAACAATGAGCAGTTCTTC. It yields the protein CASKFSGHDNNEQFF.

This clonotype has ten or more counts. A library made for alpha chains picked up this beta chain off target, so its size means little. The J gene is TRBJ2-5, the V gene TRBV11-2; 8 nucleotides agree with TRBD2. Germline V CDR1 and CDR2: SGHAT, FQNNGV. This CDR3 region has 14 residues. V gave up 6 bases and J gave up 4 bases; unmatched junction bases: 7. CDR3 nucleotides: TGTGCCAGCAGGAGACTCGGGACTAGAGAGACCCAGTACTTC. Amino acid sequence: CASRRLGTRETQYF. Full variable domain (remainder filled in from reference TRBV11-2 and TRBJ2-5): EAGVAQSPRYKIIEKRQSVAFWCNPISGHATLYWYQQILGQGPKLLIQFQNNGVVDDSQLPKDRFSAERLKGVDSTLKIQPAKLEDSAVYLCASRRLGTRETQYFGPGTRLLVL.

This clonotype was seen many times. Since it is a stray read in a library aimed at alpha chains, this beta chain has a size that is not meaningful. V gene TRBV7-3 combines with J gene TRBJ2-5, with 12 positions matching TRBD1. This CDR3 region has 16 residues. CDR1 and CDR2 (germline): SGHTA, FQGTGA. The J segment lost 4 bases and the V segment lost 3 bases, leaving 6 bases of the junction unmatched. The CDR3 protein is CASSFAGTGGLETQYF. The CDR3 DNA reads as TGTGCCAGCAGCTTCGCCGGGACAGGGGGCCTAGAGACCCAGTACTTC.

On this clonotype: This beta chain appears as a stray read in a library generated for alpha chains; its size is not informative. The chain employs TRBV12-3 or TRBV12-4 and TRBJ1-2; D is perhaps TRBD1 (5 bases). The length of the CDR3 is 15 residues. V lost 4 bases and J 5 bases, leaving 17 bases between the germline ends. In DNA form, the CDR3 reads TGTGCCAGCAGTTATGCTGACCGGGACCTTTATGGCTACACCTTC. As protein: CASSYADRDLYGYTF.

This clonotype ranks as medium-sized. Because this beta chain is a stray read in a library intended to capture alpha chains, its abundance should not be given much weight. This sequence joins TRBV12-3 or TRBV12-4 and TRBJ2-2; D is undetermined. CDR3 length equals 11 residues. Between the trimmed V and J ends, which lost 3 bases and 7 bases, there was a span of 3 bases. This chain's CDR3 is CASSFLGELFF. The CDR3, as DNA: TGTGCCAGCAGTTTCCTCGGGGAGCTGTTTTTT.

This clonotype was seen ten or more times. The size of this beta chain means little, since it is a stray read in a library made for alpha chains. The rearrangement uses TRBV2 and TRBJ1-2, with 9 positions matching TRBD1. The germline V gene has CDR1 SNHLY and CDR2 FYNNEI. This CDR3 has 16 residues. With 0 bases clipped from V and 4 bases from J, the junction kept 6 bases outside the gene matches. The CDR3: CASSEARTQGAYGYTF. As DNA, the CDR3 is TGTGCCAGCAGTGAAGCTAGGACACAGGGGGCCTATGGCTACACCTTC.

This clonotype was seen more than once but under ten times. As an off-target read in a library built for alpha chains, this beta chain has a frequency of little significance. The V call is TRBV14, the J call TRBJ2-5; 7 positions agree with TRBD2. The CDR3 extends over 18 amino acids. Germline V gene data show CDR1 as SGHDN and CDR2 as FVKESK. After removal of 0 bases from V and 2 bases from J, the junction contained 12 bases not matched to a gene. CDR3 in amino acids: CASSQEFRGGRAQETQYF. In nucleotides, the CDR3 is TGTGCCAGCAGCCAAGAATTCCGCGGCGGGAGAGCTCAAGAGACCCAGTACTTC.

This clonotype was detected ten times or more. This beta chain turned up in a library designed for alpha chains; as an off-target read, its abundance says little. This chain joins TRBV12-3 or TRBV12-4 and TRBJ1-6; TRBD1 aligns across 8 bases. The ends lost 6 bases at V and 9 bases at J; junction bases unmatched: 7. The CDR3 has 14 residues. The CDR3 protein is CASRTTGDGSPLHF. The CDR3 DNA is TGTGCCAGCAGAACGACAGGGGACGGTTCACCCCTCCACTTT.

For this clonotype: This clone may be a read error of a much larger clone one base away. As the CDR3 is not closed by the conserved phenylalanine or tryptophan, this likely results from a read error. This beta chain was picked up by a library intended for alpha chains and is off target, so its count carries little meaning. The CDR3 coding sequence is TGCAGTGCTAGGGACACCGGGGATCCCCAGCATTCT. Translated, it gives CSARDTGDPQHS. V is TRBV20-1 and J is TRBJ1-5, with D perhaps TRBD1 (5 bases). CDR1 is DFQATT and CDR2 is SNEGSKA in the germline V gene (reference sequence). V lost 3 bases and J 10 bases, leaving 13 bases between the germline ends. There are 12 residues in the CDR3.

This clonotype rates as medium-sized. Since it is a stray read in a library aimed at alpha chains, this beta chain has a size that is not meaningful. This chain joins TRBV12-3 or TRBV12-4 and TRBJ2-1; D is unclear. CDR3 length equals 13 residues. V lost 7 bases and J lost 0, with 7 bases in between. CDR3 DNA sequence: TGTGCCAGCATGATAAGCTCCTACAATGAGCAGTTCTTC. Its protein product is CASMISSYNEQFF.

This clonotype was counted many times. This beta chain was picked up by a library intended for alpha chains and is off target, so its count carries little meaning. The rearrangement links TRBV6-1 to TRBJ2-2; unclear D gene. V was shortened by 4 bases and J by 3 bases, with 12 bases between the two germline ends. The CDR3 runs to 15 residues. Germline loops: CDR1 MNHNS, CDR2 SASEGT. CDR3 in amino acids: CASSVTNGDTGELFF. The CDR3 DNA reads TGTGCCAGCAGTGTTACCAATGGGGACACCGGGGAGCTGTTTTTT.

This clonotype was found many times. The library was prepared for alpha chains; this beta chain is a stray read, so its frequency means little. This sequence joins TRBV23-1 and TRBJ2-1; 9 nucleotides match TRBD2. TRBV23-1 is recorded as an ORF, its role being uncertain. The CDR3 is made up of 14 amino acids. The V segment lost 4 bases and the J segment 7 bases; nucleotides outside the gene matches: 5. The CDR3: CASSPGLASNEQFF. The CDR3 region has the DNA TGCGCCAGCAGTCCAGGACTAGCGAGTAATGAGCAGTTCTTC.

Comment on this clonotype: This beta chain came through as a stray read in a library set up for alpha chains, and its size says little. The J gene is TRBJ2-1, the V gene TRBV29-1, with TRBD2 matching over 13 bases. CDR3 length: 15 residues. Per the germline V gene, CDR1 is SQVTM and CDR2 is ANQGSEA. V was clipped by 1 base and J by 8 bases; unmatched bases: 5. The CDR3 loop is CSVEGTSGSGDEQFF. The CDR3 region has the DNA TGCAGCGTTGAAGGGACTAGCGGGAGCGGGGATGAGCAGTTCTTC.

This clonotype showed up many times. This beta chain is an off-target read within a library intended for alpha chains, so its frequency means little. The V and J genes are TRBV6-1 and TRBJ1-5; D might be TRBD1 (5 bases). V was shortened by 3 bases and J by 4 bases, with 13 bases between the two germline ends. In germline, CDR1 is MNHNS, CDR2 SASEGT. The CDR3 contains 15 residues. CDR3 region: CASSEFWQGNQPQHF. CDR3 in DNA: TGTGCCAGCAGTGAGTTTTGGCAGGGTAATCAGCCCCAGCATTTT.

Notes on this clonotype: Possible read error: a much larger clone is one base away. This beta chain was picked up by a library intended for alpha chains and is off target, so its count carries little meaning. The chain recombines TRBV6-2 or TRBV6-3 with TRBJ2-1; D call uncertain. Germline-derived CDR1 and CDR2 are MNHEY and SVGEGT. This CDR3 region has 12 residues. The CDR3 region is CASSYLTYEQSF. CDR3 coding DNA: TGTGCCAGCAGTTACCTTACTTATGAGCAGTCCTTC.

This clonotype was observed many times. Since the library was made to target alpha chains, this beta chain is a stray read and its abundance is not meaningful. V gene TRBV6-1 combines with J gene TRBJ1-1; possible D gene TRBD1, 5 bases. V lost 6 bases and J 4 bases, leaving 15 bases between the germline ends. The CDR3 contains 14 residues. Germline V CDR1 and CDR2: MNHNS, SASEGT. In DNA, the CDR3 is TGTGCCAGCAGCCTCCTTCGGCAGGGCACTGAAGCTTTCTTT. Translating it yields CASSLLRQGTEAFF.

At least ten counts were recorded for this clonotype. Since the library was made to target alpha chains, this beta chain is a stray read and its abundance is not meaningful. This chain joins TRBV7-9 and TRBJ2-2; the match to TRBD1 covers 7 bases. The CDR3 is 15 residues long. CDR1 and CDR2 from the germline V gene are SEHNR and FQNEAQ (reference sequence). The trim removed 2 bases at V and 3 bases at J, leaving 3 bases unmatched. In DNA form, the CDR3 reads TGTGCCAGCAGCTTAAGCAGGGGGTACACCGGGGAGCTGTTTTTT. It translates to CASSLSRGYTGELFF.

In its sample, this clonotype was seen many times. As an off-target read in a library built for alpha chains, this beta chain has a frequency of little significance. The chain couples TRBV3-1 to TRBJ2-5; 9 positions agree with TRBD1. The germline CDR1 and CDR2 sequences are LGHDT and YNNKEL (reference sequence). After removal of 4 bases from V and 5 bases from J, the junction contained 11 bases not matched to a gene. CDR3 length equals 16 residues. DNA of the CDR3: TGTGCCAGCAGCCTCCGGACAGGGGCGCGGTATGAGACCCAGTACTTC. Its protein product is CASSLRTGARYETQYF.

Relative to its sample, this clonotype is medium-sized (0.01 to 0.1%). The library was prepared for alpha chains; this beta chain is a stray read, so its frequency means little. The gene calls are TRBV5-1 and TRBJ2-6, with a tentative D call TRBD1 (6 bases). Between the trimmed V and J ends, which lost 4 bases and 0 bases, there was a span of 11 bases. The CDR3 contains 16 residues. In germline, CDR1 is SGHRS, CDR2 YFSETQ. The CDR3 nucleotides are TGCGCCAGCAGCACCGGACAGTTCTCTGGGGCCAACGTCCTGACTTTC. Translation: CASSTGQFSGANVLTF.

This clonotype has at least ten counts. This beta chain was picked up by a library intended for alpha chains and is off target, so its count carries little meaning. The J gene is TRBJ2-2, the V gene TRBV7-2; D unresolved. The germline CDR1 and CDR2 sequences are SGHTA and FQGNSA. V lost 1 base and J lost 6, with 6 bases in between. The CDR3 has 13 amino acids. This chain's CDR3 is CASSLVPAGELFF. Written as DNA, the CDR3 is TGTGCCAGCAGCTTAGTTCCGGCCGGGGAGCTGTTTTTT.

This clonotype was seen repeatedly, ten times or more. Found in a library prepared for alpha chains, this beta chain is an off-target read, and its abundance has little meaning. The V gene is TRBV18, the J gene TRBJ2-5; the D is unclear. CDR3 size: 11 residues. V lost 4 bases and J 5 bases, leaving 5 bases between the germline ends. In germline, CDR1 is KGHSH, CDR2 LQKENI. CDR3 amino acids: CASSRLETQYF. The CDR3, as DNA: TGTGCCAGCTCACGACTGGAGACCCAGTACTTC.

This clonotype was seen many times. Being off target in a library aimed at alpha chains, this beta chain has a size of little meaning. CDR3 DNA sequence: TGTGCCAGCGGCCCCCGGACAGGGAGCACCGGGGAGCTGTTTTTT. Translating it yields CASGPRTGSTGELFF. This chain connects TRBV3-1 to TRBJ2-2, with 8 nucleotides matching TRBD1. J gave up 4 bases and V 8 bases, and 9 bases lay outside the gene matches. The CDR3 totals 15 residues. Germline CDR1 LGHDT, CDR2 YNNKEL (reference sequence).

Note on this clonotype: The library was designed around alpha chains, so this beta chain is a stray read whose abundance carries little weight. The rearrangement links TRBV12-3 or TRBV12-4 to TRBJ2-7; D is possibly TRBD1 or TRBD2 (5 bases each). CDR3 length: 12 amino acids. The germline V and J ends were trimmed by 3 bases and 7 bases, with 10 bases remaining between them. This CDR3 is CASSLGPLEQYF. DNA for the CDR3: TGTGCCAGCAGTTTGGGACCGCTTGAGCAGTACTTC.

There are many counts of this clonotype. With the library built for alpha chains, this beta chain is off target and its frequency is not meaningful. The V and J genes are TRBV18 and TRBJ2-7; no clear D. Between the trimmed V and J ends, which lost 3 bases and 2 bases, there was a span of 5 bases. The CDR3 is 12 residues long. Germline V gene sequence: CDR1 KGHSH, CDR2 LQKENI. CDR3 region: CASSPSPYEQYF. The DNA for the CDR3 is TGTGCCAGCTCACCTTCCCCCTACGAGCAGTACTTC.

This clonotype came up many times. This beta chain slipped into a library made for alpha chains as a stray read, so its size is not meaningful. This chain links TRBV27 with TRBJ2-7; 9 nucleotides agree with TRBD1. The J segment lost 6 bases and the V segment lost 6 bases, leaving 9 bases of the junction unmatched. The germline CDR1 and CDR2 sequences are MNHEY and SMNVEV (reference sequence). This CDR3 contains 14 residues. CDR3 DNA: TGTGCCAGCAGAAGAGGGACAGGGTTAGGCGAGCAGTACTTC. It specifies CASRRGTGLGEQYF.

With regard to this clonotype: With the library built for alpha chains, this beta chain is off target and its frequency is not meaningful. The chain has TRBV19 and TRBJ2-2; D ambiguous. V lost 8 bases, J lost 6 bases, and 10 bases lay in between. The CDR3 totals 12 residues. The V gene's germline CDR1 is LNHDA and CDR2 SQIVND (reference sequence). The CDR3 reads CASPAYSGELFF. CDR3 DNA sequence: TGTGCCAGTCCGGCCTACTCCGGGGAGCTGTTTTTT.